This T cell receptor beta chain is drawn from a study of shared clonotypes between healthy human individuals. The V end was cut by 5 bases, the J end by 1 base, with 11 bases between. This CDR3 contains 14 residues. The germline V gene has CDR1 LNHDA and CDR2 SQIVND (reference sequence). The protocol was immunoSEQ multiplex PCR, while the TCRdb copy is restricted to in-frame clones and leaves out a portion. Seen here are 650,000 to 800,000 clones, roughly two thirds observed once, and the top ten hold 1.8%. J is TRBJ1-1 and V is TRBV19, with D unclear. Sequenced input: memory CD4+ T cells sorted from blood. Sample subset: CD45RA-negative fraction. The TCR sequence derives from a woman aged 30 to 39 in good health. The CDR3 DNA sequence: TGTGCCAGTAGTTCAAGATCCGAGAACACTGAAGCTTTCTTT. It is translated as CASSSRSENTEAFF.